This T cell receptor (beta chain) comes out of a study of OX40 agonist ivuxolimab in advanced cancers. For the study at large: The dose-escalation cohort was approximately 81% male, with a mean age of 60 years, ranging roughly 20 to 80. Partial responses were achieved by three patients, one with hepatocellular carcinoma and two with cutaneous melanoma. Study outcomes and limitations: Both CD4+ and CD8+ T cell populations in blood had undergone clonal expansion by week 6 at 0.1 to 3.0 mg/kg. Certain nonresponders likewise exhibited a low normalized T-cell clonal expansion.

V was pared by 1 base and J by 11 bases, with 12 bases between. Germline assignment: CDR1 SGHNT and CDR2 YYREEE (reference sequence). CDR3 length equals 13 residues. The table came from immunoSEQ multiplex PCR; TCRdb's copy has only in-frame clones and leaves some out. The sample has nearly 85,000 clones; about 86% are singletons. Note on this clone: Its antigen is still unknown.

This specimen consisted of CD4+ or CD8+ T cells sorted from blood, obtained in a trial of the OX40 agonist ivuxolimab. The rearrangement uses TRBV5-4 and TRBJ2-2, with D hard to call. The origin of this receptor is an adult with an advanced solid tumor such as melanoma, head and neck, liver or kidney cancer. This CDR3 is CASSLNPPTELFF. CDR3 coding DNA: TGTGCCAGCAGCTTGAATCCGCCGACCGAGCTGTTTTTT.